Below, 5 T cell receptor beta chains from the same sample are listed, as sequenced in a study of OX40 agonist ivuxolimab in advanced cancers. The repertoire was sequenced with immunoSEQ multiplex PCR; TCRdb's copy has only in-frame clones and lacks some. The table shows about 100,000 clones, with about nine tenths occurring only once. The source material was CD4+ or CD8+ T cells sorted from blood, sampled in a trial of the OX40 agonist ivuxolimab. Receptor source: an adult with an advanced solid tumor such as melanoma, head and neck, liver or kidney cancer.

The rearrangement joins TRBV7-3 to TRBJ2-1; 8 positions match TRBD1. Germline assignment: CDR1 SGHTA and CDR2 FQGTGA. The CDR3 contains 15 residues. The ends lost 0 bases at V and 5 bases at J; junction bases unmatched: 3. CDR3 amino acids: CASSLTWTGNNEQFF. DNA of the CDR3: TGTGCCAGCAGCTTAACGTGGACAGGGAACAATGAGCAGTTCTTC.

The chain uses TRBV5-1 and TRBJ2-2; maybe TRBD1 (6 bases). The CDR3 loop spans 16 amino acids. Trimming removed 4 bases at V and 4 bases at J, with 17 bases between. Germline CDR1 reads SGHRS; CDR2 reads YFSETQ. DNA for the CDR3: TGCGCCAGCAGCCCCGGGACATCCACGGGCACCGGGGAGCTGTTTTTT. The encoded protein is CASSPGTSTGTGELFF.

The J gene is TRBJ1-2, the V gene TRBV28, with D maybe TRBD1 (5 bases). Germline CDR1 reads MDHEN; CDR2 reads SYDVKM. CDR3 length: 12 amino acids. V lost 7 bases and J 8 bases, leaving 14 bases between the germline ends. The CDR3 is CASIGGGEGYTF. Written as DNA, the CDR3 is TGTGCCAGCATCGGGGGGGGAGAAGGCTACACCTTC.

The V gene is TRBV28, the J gene TRBJ2-3; TRBD2 agrees at 13 bases. Germline-derived CDR1 and CDR2 are MDHEN and SYDVKM. The CDR3 totals 16 residues. With 4 bases clipped from V and 4 bases from J, the junction kept 5 bases outside the gene matches. CDR3 residues: CASSSGLAGESDTQYF. DNA of the CDR3: TGTGCCAGCAGTTCCGGACTAGCGGGAGAATCAGATACGCAGTATTTT.

This clone has a single count. The chain uses TRBV4-3 and TRBJ2-7; D gene ambiguous. This CDR3 comprises 13 residues. Germline CDR1 reads LGHNA; CDR2 reads YSLEER. The V gene lost 0 bases and the J gene lost 3 bases, with 6 bases spanning the gap. The CDR3 loop is CASSQEPRYEQYF. The CDR3 bases are TGCGCCAGCAGCCAAGAGCCCCGCTACGAGCAGTACTTC.